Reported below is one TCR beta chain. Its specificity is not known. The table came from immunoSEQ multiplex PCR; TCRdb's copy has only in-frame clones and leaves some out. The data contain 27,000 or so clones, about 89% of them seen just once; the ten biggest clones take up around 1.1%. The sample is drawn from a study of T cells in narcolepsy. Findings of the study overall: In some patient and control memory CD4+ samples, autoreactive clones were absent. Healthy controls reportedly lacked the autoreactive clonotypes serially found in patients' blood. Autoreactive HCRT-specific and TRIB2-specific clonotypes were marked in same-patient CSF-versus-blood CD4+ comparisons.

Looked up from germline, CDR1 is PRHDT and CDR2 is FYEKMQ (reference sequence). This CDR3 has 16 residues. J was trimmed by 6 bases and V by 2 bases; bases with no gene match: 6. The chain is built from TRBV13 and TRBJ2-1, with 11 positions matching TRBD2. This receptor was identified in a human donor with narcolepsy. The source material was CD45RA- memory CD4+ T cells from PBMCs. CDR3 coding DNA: TGTGCCAGCAGCTTACCCGGGACTAGCGGTACCAATGAGCAGTTCTTC. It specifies CASSLPGTSGTNEQFF.